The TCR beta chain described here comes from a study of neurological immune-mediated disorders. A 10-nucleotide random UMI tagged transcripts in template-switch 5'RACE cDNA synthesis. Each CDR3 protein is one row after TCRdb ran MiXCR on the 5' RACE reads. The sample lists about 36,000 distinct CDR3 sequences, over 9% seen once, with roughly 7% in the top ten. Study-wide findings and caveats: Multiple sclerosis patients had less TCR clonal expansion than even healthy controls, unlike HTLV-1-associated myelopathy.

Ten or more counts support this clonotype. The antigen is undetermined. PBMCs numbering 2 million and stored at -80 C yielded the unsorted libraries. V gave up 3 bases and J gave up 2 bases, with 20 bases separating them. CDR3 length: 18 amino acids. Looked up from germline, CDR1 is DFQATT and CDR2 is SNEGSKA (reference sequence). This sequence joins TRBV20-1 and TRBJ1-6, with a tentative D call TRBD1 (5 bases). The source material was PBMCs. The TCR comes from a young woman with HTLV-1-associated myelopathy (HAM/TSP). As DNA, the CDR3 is TGCAGTGCTAGCCCGGGACCCCCGTCGGGGACCTATAATTCACCCCTCCACTTT. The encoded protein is CSASPGPPSGTYNSPLHF.